The 29 T cell receptor beta chains presented below share a single source sample, sequenced in a study of T cells in Graves' hyperthyroidism and ophthalmopathy. It was RNA transcripts that yielded the amplified TCR beta CDR3 regions. An initial round of RT-PCR targeting the TCR CDR3 relied on the HTBI primer set. TCRdb called the multiplex PCR reads again in MiXCR, with one record for every CDR3 protein. The sample includes about 760,000 distinct CDR3 sequences, just over 35% of them seen just once. Sample: blood. The receptor set was obtained from a woman between 40 and 50 years old with Graves' hyperthyroidism.

In regard to this clonotype: This may be a read error: a much more frequent sequence differs by one nucleotide. The chain combines TRBV25-1 with TRBJ2-5; a weak D match, TRBD1 (6 bases). V gave up 6 bases and J gave up 5 bases, with 10 bases separating them. The CDR3 has 12 amino acids. From germline, CDR1 is MGHDK and CDR2 SYGVNS. The CDR3 sequence: CASRSGAETQYF. CDR3 DNA: TGTGCCAGCAGGTCAGGGGCCGAGACCCAGTACTTC.

The sample holds many counts of this clonotype. The rearrangement uses TRBV6-5 and TRBJ2-2; D gene ambiguous. The CDR3 covers 14 residues. Between the trimmed V and J ends, which lost 5 bases and 6 bases, there was a span of 13 bases. Germline assignment: CDR1 MNHEY and CDR2 SVGAGI. As DNA, the CDR3 is TGTGCCAGCAGTGACCGACCGACCCCCGGGGAGCTGTTTTTT. This codes for CASSDRPTPGELFF.

This clonotype was observed a single time. The chain uses TRBV7-2 and TRBJ1-2; TRBD1 is a possible D gene (5 bases). Germline values: CDR1 SGHTA, CDR2 FQGNSA. V lost 5 bases to trimming and J lost 1 base, with 14 bases between them. This CDR3 contains 15 residues. CDR3 loop: CASSPRDGYNYGYTF. Written as DNA, the CDR3 is TGTGCCAGCAGCCCCCGGGACGGATATAACTATGGCTACACCTTC.

This clonotype was recorded a few times. The chain combines TRBV19 with TRBJ2-5; D gene uncertain. Between the trimmed V and J ends, which lost 3 bases and 0 bases, there was a span of 8 bases. Germline CDR1 reads LNHDA; CDR2 reads SQIVND (reference sequence). The CDR3 runs 14 residues. The CDR3 DNA reads as TGTGCCAGTAGTATCGGGCGGAACCAAGAGACCCAGTACTTC. This encodes CASSIGRNQETQYF.

This clonotype was found a few times. The CDR3 loop reads CAISFLDRATDEQYF. DNA for the CDR3: TGTGCCATCAGTTTTTTGGACAGGGCAACGGACGAGCAGTACTTC. The chain is built from TRBV10-3 and TRBJ2-7, with 8 bases aligning to TRBD1. Germline-derived CDR1 and CDR2 are ENHRY and SYGVKD. The J segment lost 5 bases and the V segment lost 5 bases, leaving 11 bases of the junction unmatched. The CDR3 loop spans 15 amino acids.

DNA of the CDR3: TGTGCCAGCAGCTTAGGAGCAGATCCCACGCCCCAGCATTTT. As protein: CASSLGADPTPQHF. The chain combines TRBV7-2 with TRBJ1-5, with D hard to call. With 1 base removed from V and 9 bases from J, the gap between germline ends came to 13 bases. Germline lookup yields CDR1 SGHTA and CDR2 FQGNSA. The CDR3 loop spans 14 amino acids.

This clonotype was detected ten times or more. V and J are TRBV20-1 and TRBJ2-7; TRBD1 agrees at 8 bases. CDR3 length: 16 residues. J lost 1 base, V lost 5 bases, and 13 bases had no gene match. CDR1 and CDR2 (germline): DFQATT, SNEGSKA (reference sequence). The CDR3 spells CSADRRDRSVSYEQYF. CDR3 DNA: TGCAGTGCTGATCGTCGGGACAGGTCTGTTTCCTACGAGCAGTACTTC.

The rearrangement links TRBV25-1 to TRBJ2-2, with D tentatively TRBD2 (5 bases). CDR3 size: 14 residues. Germline V gives CDR1 MGHDK, CDR2 SYGVNS. V was pared by 5 bases and J by 4 bases, with 11 bases between. The DNA for the CDR3 is TGTGCCAGCAGTTTTGGGAGAACCACCGGGGAGCTGTTTTTT. Its translation is CASSFGRTTGELFF.

This clonotype was detected many times. The chain is built from TRBV2 and TRBJ1-1; D not certain. CDR1 is SNHLY, CDR2 FYNNEI, per germline. The V end lost 2 bases, the J end lost 8 bases, and 6 bases lay between the germline ends. This CDR3 is built from 11 residues. In DNA, the CDR3 is TGTGCCAGCAGTGAATTGACAGAAGCTTTCTTT. Translation gives CASSELTEAFF.

The chain carries TRBV3-1 and TRBJ2-7; no reliable D call. This CDR3 comprises 11 residues. Looked up from germline, CDR1 is LGHDT and CDR2 is YNNKEL (reference sequence). V was trimmed by 2 bases and J by 12 bases, leaving 11 bases between them. Written as DNA, the CDR3 is TGTGCCAGCAGCCAAAAAGGCGATCCGTACTTC. The encoded protein is CASSQKGDPYF.

This clonotype occurred a few times. A much larger clone differs by one base, so this may be a read error. The CDR3 nucleotides are TGTGCCATCAGTGGGACGCAAGAGACCCAGTACTTC. It codes for CAISGTQETQYF. This chain connects TRBV10-3 to TRBJ2-5; D is unclear. This CDR3 is 12 amino acids long. Germline V CDR1 and CDR2: ENHRY, SYGVKD. V lost 4 bases, J lost 2 bases, and 5 bases lay in between.

This clonotype was seen many times. V usage is TRBV2 and J usage is TRBJ1-2; 9 bases are shared with TRBD1. V lost 9 bases and J lost 7; bases outside the gene matches: 12. CDR1 and CDR2 from the germline V gene are SNHLY and FYNNEI. The CDR3 is 14 amino acids. This chain's CDR3 is CARPYYRGLSGYTF. CDR3 bases: TGTGCCAGACCTTACTACAGGGGGCTAAGTGGCTACACCTTC.

This clonotype was picked up a small number of times. The J gene is TRBJ1-1, the V gene TRBV6-2 or TRBV6-3, with unresolved D. Germline V gene lookup returns CDR1 MNHEY and CDR2 SVGEGT. The CDR3 spans 13 residues. Trimming stripped 3 bases from V and 4 bases from J, with 9 bases between. The CDR3 spells CASSYREATEAFF. The CDR3 bases are TGTGCCAGCAGTTATAGGGAGGCCACTGAAGCTTTCTTT.

This chain connects TRBV7-3 to TRBJ1-1, with 7 bases lining up with TRBD1. V was clipped by 5 bases and J by 2 bases; unmatched bases: 17. In germline, CDR1 is SGHTA, CDR2 FQGTGA. This CDR3 is 18 amino acids long. The CDR3 spells CASSVARQGPRGNTEAFF. CDR3 bases: TGTGCCAGCAGCGTTGCCCGACAGGGCCCACGCGGCAACACTGAAGCTTTCTTT.

This clonotype was observed a few times. The chain combines TRBV6-6 with TRBJ1-6; TRBD1 agrees at 10 bases. The V gene's germline CDR1 is MNHNY and CDR2 SVGAGI (reference sequence). The V gene end was trimmed by 6 bases and the J gene end by 10 bases; junction bases not matched to a gene: 3. This CDR3 comprises 13 residues. CDR3 bases: TGTGCCAGCAGGGGGGACAGGGGATCACCCCTCCACTTT. It is translated as CASRGDRGSPLHF.

Comment on this clonotype: A much larger clone lies one base from this, so it may be a read error. This chain uses TRBV7-2 with TRBJ1-6; TRBD1 might be the D (6 bases). This CDR3 spans 17 amino acids. Germline V gene sequence: CDR1 SGHTA, CDR2 FQGNSA. V was trimmed by 5 bases and J by 3 bases, leaving 17 bases between them. The CDR3 region is CASSGGALGYYNSPLHF. The CDR3 DNA reads TGTGCCAGCAGCGGGGGGGCTCTGGGATACTATAATTCACCCCTCCACTTT.

The chain employs TRBV18 and TRBJ2-7; D possibly corresponds to TRBD1 (6 bases). V was clipped by 4 bases and J by 3 bases, with 10 bases between them. Per the germline V gene, CDR1 is KGHSH and CDR2 is LQKENI. The CDR3 is made up of 13 amino acids. This CDR3 reads CASSLMDSYEQYF. CDR3 DNA sequence: TGTGCCAGCTCACTCATGGACAGCTACGAGCAGTACTTC.

The J gene is TRBJ1-1, the V gene TRBV2, with D unresolved. The CDR3 is 14 amino acids. CDR1 and CDR2 from the germline V gene are SNHLY and FYNNEI. V was cut by 6 bases and J by 1 base, with 12 bases left in between. CDR3 sequence: CASSRTLGNTEAFF. The CDR3 nucleotides read TGTGCCAGCAGCCGAACTCTGGGGAACACTGAAGCTTTCTTT. Full variable domain (rest looked up from reference TRBV2 and TRBJ1-1): EPEVTQTPSHQVTQMGQEVILRCVPISNHLYFYWYRQILGQKVEFLVSFYNNEISEKSEIFDDQFSVERPDGSNFTLKIRSTKLEDSAMYFCASSRTLGNTEAFFGQGTRLTVV.

This sequence joins TRBV5-1 and TRBJ1-3, with D tentatively TRBD1 (6 bases). Per germline, CDR1 SGHRS and CDR2 YFSETQ. This CDR3 region has 18 residues. Between the trimmed V and J ends, which lost 4 bases and 2 bases, there was a span of 22 bases. CDR3 protein: CASSQDARQGNPGNTIYF. DNA of the CDR3: TGCGCCAGCAGCCAAGATGCGAGGCAGGGGAACCCTGGAAACACCATATATTTT.

This clonotype has more than one count but fewer than ten. The chain has TRBV4-3 and TRBJ1-1, with a possible D match to TRBD1 (5 bases). CDR3 length: 13 residues. Germline V gene data show CDR1 as LGHNA and CDR2 as YSLEER. The V and J ends lost 2 bases and 6 bases respectively, with 10 bases between them. The DNA for the CDR3 is TGCGCCAGCAGCCAACTGGGGGTGGCTGAAGCTTTCTTT. Translated, it gives CASSQLGVAEAFF.

A word on this clonotype: A much larger clone differs from this one at a single base, so this may be a read error. This sequence joins TRBV27 and TRBJ1-1, with D possibly TRBD1 on 5 matching bases. Germline V CDR1 and CDR2: MNHEY, SMNVEV (reference sequence). The CDR3 sequence is 15 residues long. Deletions cut 5 bases from V and 0 bases from J, with 13 bases between. The CDR3 is CASSPRGALNTEAFF. For the CDR3, the DNA is TGTGCCAGCAGTCCCCGCGGGGCACTGAACACTGAAGCTTTCTTT.

In its sample, this clonotype was seen many times. The rearrangement links TRBV4-3 to TRBJ2-7; possible D gene TRBD1, 5 bases. This CDR3 region has 13 residues. The V gene lost 0 bases and the J gene lost 4 bases, with 7 bases spanning the gap. Germline CDR1 reads LGHNA; CDR2 reads YSLEER. CDR3 coding DNA: TGCGCCAGCAGCCAAGACCAGGGTTACGAGCAGTACTTC. Its protein product is CASSQDQGYEQYF.

The chain uses TRBV5-6 and TRBJ1-5, with unresolved D. The germline V and J ends were trimmed by 5 bases and 8 bases, with 17 bases remaining between them. The CDR3 runs 14 residues. The V gene's germline CDR1 is SGHDT and CDR2 YYEEEE. In nucleotides, the CDR3 is TGTGCCAGCAGTCGCGGCGGGGTAGGGAAGCCCCAGCATTTT. This codes for CASSRGGVGKPQHF.

The genes are TRBV20-1 and TRBJ2-5; unclear D gene. Trimming shortened V by 0 bases and J by 5 bases, and 13 bases separated the two germline ends. CDR1 and CDR2 (germline): DFQATT, SNEGSKA (reference sequence). There are 14 residues in the CDR3. As DNA, the CDR3 is TGCAGTGCTAGAGAGCGGAGACACTCGGAGACCCAGTACTTC. Translating it yields CSARERRHSETQYF.

Ten or more counts support this clonotype. The DNA for the CDR3 is TGCAGCGTCGGGACTAGCGTCACCGGGGAGCTGTTTTTT. Translated, it gives CSVGTSVTGELFF. This chain connects TRBV29-1 to TRBJ2-2, with 10 bases identical to TRBD2. V lost 6 bases, J lost 4 bases, and 2 bases stayed unmatched. The CDR3 is 13 amino acids. CDR1 and CDR2 from the germline V gene are SQVTM and ANQGSEA.

This clonotype was found a few times. An end of the junction differs from the germline gene, which may be a read error. The rearrangement links TRBV10-3 to TRBJ1-5; D gene uncertain. The germline CDR1 and CDR2 sequences are ENHRY and SYGVKD. This CDR3 is built from 13 residues. The CDR3 spells CASSYGDNQPQHF. The DNA for the CDR3 is TGTGCCAGCAGTTACGGGGACAATCAGCCCCAGCATTTT.

This clonotype was observed at least ten times. The J gene is TRBJ2-5, the V gene TRBV2; D is ambiguous. The CDR3 extends over 14 amino acids. Germline-derived CDR1 and CDR2 are SNHLY and FYNNEI. Trimming took 6 bases from V and 3 from J, leaving 14 bases between them. CDR3 DNA sequence: TGTGCCAGCAGGGACCGACTGGGGAAAGAGACCCAGTACTTC. Residues: CASRDRLGKETQYF.

V is TRBV20-1 and J is TRBJ1-2; 7 bases align to TRBD1. The trim removed 1 base at V and 4 bases at J, leaving 12 bases unmatched. The CDR3 covers 16 residues. Germline V lookup: CDR1 DFQATT, CDR2 SNEGSKA (reference sequence). CDR3 amino acids: CSARVGGVGGLYGYTF. The CDR3 nucleotides are TGCAGTGCTAGAGTAGGGGGCGTTGGGGGGCTCTATGGCTACACCTTC.

There are a few counts of this clonotype. The gene calls are TRBV25-1 and TRBJ1-2; D might be TRBD1 (5 bases). Per the germline V gene, CDR1 is MGHDK and CDR2 is SYGVNS. V gave up 11 bases and J gave up 4 bases, with 23 bases separating them. This CDR3 spans 15 amino acids. In DNA form, the CDR3 reads TGTGCCTCCCATAGCGAGGGGTCCCTGGTCTATGGCTACACCTTC. Residues: CASHSEGSLVYGYTF.